This TCR beta chain was obtained from a study of T cell responses to AZD1222 COVID-19 vaccine. Sequencing was performed with immunoSEQ multiplex PCR; in TCRdb, only in-frame clones are kept and a portion is missing. This table holds tens of thousands of clones, around 87% found once. On this clone: What it binds is unknown.

Study-level points and caveats: White British donors predominated, females outnumbered males, and clonal diversity was possibly underestimated. Recipients of AZD1222 seropositive at baseline numbered only 5 or 6.

Germline loops: CDR1 SGHDT, CDR2 YYEEEE. CDR3 length: 16 residues. V gave up 5 bases and J gave up 4 bases; unmatched junction bases: 14. The starting material was peripheral blood, obtained 28 days after the second AZD1222 dose. This receptor was taken from an adult who received the AZD1222 COVID-19 vaccine. The chain recombines TRBV5-6 with TRBJ1-1; 7 nucleotides agree with TRBD1. The CDR3 sequence: CASRSYQQGRGTEAFF. In nucleotides, the CDR3 is TGTGCCAGCAGGTCCTACCAACAGGGGAGGGGCACTGAAGCTTTCTTT.